This T cell receptor beta chain was captured by sequencing in a study of shared clonotypes between healthy human individuals. Study-wide results and caveats: What limited the represented genetic and exposure-history diversity was the small number of donors. How much donors shared clonotypes was expected to be affected by sequencing depth.

Sequenced by immunoSEQ multiplex PCR; TCRdb stores in-frame clones only, minus some. The table shows some 530,000 clones, with approximately 81% occurring only once. With V trimmed by 1 base and J by 2 bases, 1 base remained unmatched. The V gene's germline CDR1 is SGHAT and CDR2 FQDESV (reference sequence). The CDR3 sequence is 15 residues long. As to this clone: What it recognizes is unknown.

Sequenced material: PBMCs. This receptor was identified in a woman between 40 and 55 years old in good health. Some clones in this sample may be carry-over from other donors' samples. The J gene is TRBJ2-2, the V gene TRBV11-1; 7 nucleotides align to TRBD1. CDR3 sequence reads: CASSLEGANTGELFF. The CDR3 DNA follows: TGTGCCAGCAGCTTAGAGGGGGCCAACACCGGGGAGCTGTTTTTT.